The T cell receptor beta chain under discussion was sequenced for a study of shared clonotypes between healthy human individuals. In the naive CD8 group, cells lacked CD45RO and were positively selected for CCR7, so terminally differentiated effector memory CD45RA+ cells were left out. CDR1 is SGDLS, CDR2 YYNGEE, per germline. V was pared by 4 bases and J by 13 bases, with 17 bases between. There are 12 residues in the CDR3. The assay was immunoSEQ multiplex PCR, and TCRdb's table has in-frame clones only and misses some. Of about 2,200,000 clones listed, approximately 94% are singletons. Sequences were obtained from naive CD8+ T cells from PBMCs. The clonotype was recovered from a man younger than 35 in good health. Some clones in this sample may be carry-over from other donors' samples. This chain uses TRBV9 with TRBJ1-2, with TRBD1 as a possible D gene (5 bases). The DNA of the CDR3 is TGTGCCAGCAGCCAGGGACGCCGAGGGGCCACCTTC. It yields the protein CASSQGRRGATF.